There are a few counts of the clone carrying this TCR beta chain. Its antigen is as yet unknown. The data are from a study of identical twins. Study results and caveats: The models systematically underestimated how much out-of-frame TCR alpha was shared in monozygotic twins. The degree of excess twin sharing was weaker in beta out-of-frame sequences.

The germline CDR1 and CDR2 sequences are SGHRS and YFSETQ. The CDR3 is 15 residues long. V was clipped by 0 bases and J by 4 bases; unmatched bases: 4. TCRdb itself ran the 5' RACE reads through MiXCR, one entry per CDR3 protein. The table shows about 570,000 distinct CDR3 sequences, with more than 9% occurring only once. These same data were also listed under a study on yellow fever vaccine responses in identical twins. That source reports: Each twin's T cell response to the vaccine was reported to look partly convergent and partly personalized.

This TCR came from a woman younger than 35 in good health. The J gene is TRBJ2-3, the V gene TRBV5-1; TRBD2 agrees at 8 bases. The sequenced sample was PBMCs. This CDR3 reads CASSLGDSGADTQYF. The CDR3 DNA follows: TGCGCCAGCAGCTTGGGAGATAGCGGGGCAGATACGCAGTATTTT. Full variable domain (outside the CDR3, taken from reference TRBV5-1 and TRBJ2-3): KAGVTQTPRYLIKTRGQQVTLSCSPISGHRSVSWYQQTPGQGLQFLFEYFSETQRNKGNFPGRFSGRQFSNSRSEMNVSTLELGDSALYLCASSLGDSGADTQYFGPGTRLTVL.